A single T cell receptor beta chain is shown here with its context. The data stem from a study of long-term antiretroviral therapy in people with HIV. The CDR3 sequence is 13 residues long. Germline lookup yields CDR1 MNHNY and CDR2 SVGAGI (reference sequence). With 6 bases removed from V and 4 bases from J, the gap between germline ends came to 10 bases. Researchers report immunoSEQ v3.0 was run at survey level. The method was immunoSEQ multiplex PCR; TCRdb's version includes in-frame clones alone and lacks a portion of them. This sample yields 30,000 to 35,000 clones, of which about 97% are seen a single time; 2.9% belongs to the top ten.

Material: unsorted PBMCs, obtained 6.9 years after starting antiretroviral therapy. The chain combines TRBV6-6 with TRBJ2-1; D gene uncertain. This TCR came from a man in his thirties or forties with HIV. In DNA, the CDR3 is TGTGCCAGCAGCAGACCAGCTTACAATGAGCAGTTCTTC. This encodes CASSRPAYNEQFF.